Listed here is a single TCR beta chain. Its antigen remains unidentified. V gave up 4 bases and J gave up 10 bases, with 10 bases separating them. This CDR3 comprises 10 residues. Germline CDR1 reads SQVTM; CDR2 reads ANQGSEA. Donors with ophthalmopathy: moderate-to-severe activity, CAS ≥3, NOSPECS ≥4, duration under 3 months. These data come from a study of Graves' ophthalmopathy and Graves' hyperthyroidism. Study-level findings and limits: In blood, most expanded thyroid clonotypes above 0.001 frequency were also detected. With a specificity of around 72% and a sensitivity of around 70%, the model predicted ophthalmopathy progression.

From RNA, the CDR3 regions of TCR beta chains were amplified and sequenced. HTBI-primed first-round RT-PCR preceded second-round multiplex PCR. TCRdb analysed the multiplex PCR reads with MiXCR anew, one entry per CDR3 protein. The table includes hundreds of thousands of distinct CDR3 sequences, over 40% detected once. The V call is TRBV29-1, the J call TRBJ1-1; D is undetermined. What was sequenced was peripheral blood. The source of this sequence is an adult man with Graves' ophthalmopathy. CDR3 region: CSVASGLAFF. The CDR3 DNA reads as TGCAGCGTTGCATCAGGACTAGCTTTCTTT. Complete variable domain (other parts from reference TRBV29-1 and TRBJ1-1): SAVISQKPSRDICQRGTSLTIQCQVDSQVTMMFWYRQQPGQSLTLIATANQGSEATYESGFVIDKFPISRPNLTFSTLTVSNMSPEDSSIYLCSVASGLAFFGQGTRLTVV.